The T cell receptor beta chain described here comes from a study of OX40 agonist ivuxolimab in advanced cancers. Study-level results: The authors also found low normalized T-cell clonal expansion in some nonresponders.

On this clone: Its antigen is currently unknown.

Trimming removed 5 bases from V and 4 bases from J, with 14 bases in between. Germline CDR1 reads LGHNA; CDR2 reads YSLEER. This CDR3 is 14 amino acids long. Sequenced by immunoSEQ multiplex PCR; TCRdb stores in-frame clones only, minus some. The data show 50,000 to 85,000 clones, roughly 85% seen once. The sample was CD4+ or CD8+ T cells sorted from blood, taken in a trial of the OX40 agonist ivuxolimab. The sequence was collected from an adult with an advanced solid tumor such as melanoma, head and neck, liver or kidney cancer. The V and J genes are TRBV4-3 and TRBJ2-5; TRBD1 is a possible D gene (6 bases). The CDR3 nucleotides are TGCGCCAGCAGCAGAACCAGAGGGGGAGAGACCCAGTACTTC. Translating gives CASSRTRGGETQYF.